Only a few counts were recorded for the clone carrying this T cell receptor beta chain. As it was prepared, the TCRbeta library received unique molecular identifiers. TCRdb redid the calling of the PCR reads with MiXCR, one entry per CDR3 protein. Of some 500,000 distinct CDR3 sequences in the sample, approximately 16% were seen once. This record belongs to a study of T-cell reconstitution after alpha-beta-depleted transplantation in children. CDR3 length equals 13 residues. The germline gives CDR1 SGHDN, CDR2 FVKESK. The J segment lost 11 bases and the V segment lost 4 bases, leaving 5 bases of the junction unmatched.

Sequencing used PBMCs from the stem cell graft donor, obtained from the stem cell graft. The receptor's source is a human donor who donated a stem cell graft to a child with acute lymphoblastic leukemia. The chain is built from TRBV14 and TRBJ2-1, with TRBD2 identical over 10 bases. The CDR3 coding sequence is TGTGCCAGCAGCCCGGGACTAGCGAATAAGCAGTTCTTC. It is translated as CASSPGLANKQFF. The complete variable domain, with remaining parts taken from reference TRBV14 and TRBJ2-1, reads EAGVTQFPSHSVIEKGQTVTLRCDPISGHDNLYWYRRVMGKEIKFLLHFVKESKQDESGMPNNRFLAERTGGTYSTLKVQPAELEDSGVYFCASSPGLANKQFFGPGTRLTVL.